A selection of T cell receptor beta chains follows, all from one sample in a study of blood T cell repertoires in COVID-19. Generated by immunoSEQ multiplex PCR, the TCRdb table keeps only in-frame clones and is missing some. The table shows 110,000 to 150,000 clones, with 80% to 90% occurring only once. Material: peripheral blood. These receptors came from a man aged 55 to 70 with active or convalescent COVID-19. The CDR3 runs from the conserved cysteine through the conserved F or W. The order of the fields is J gene, clone size, D gene, V gene, CDR3 protein, CDR3 DNA. D genes are given only for firm matches. Rows may omit the clone size; those that give it use once, few, many or a size class.

>TRBJ1-2|.|.|TRBV5-8
CASSLVQAVYGYTF
TGTGCCAGCAGCTTGGTGCAGGCCGTCTATGGCTACACCTTC
>TRBJ1-5|.|.|TRBV30
CAWSFGGDQPQHF
TGTGCCTGGAGTTTCGGGGGAGATCAGCCCCAGCATTTT
>TRBJ2-7|.|TRBD1|TRBV5-1
CASSSTGGSIEQYF
TGCGCCAGCAGCTCAACAGGGGGCTCTATCGAGCAGTACTTC
>TRBJ2-7|.|.|TRBV28
CASRGFEQYF
TGTGCCAGCCGGGGGTTCGAGCAGTACTTC
>TRBJ1-3|.|.|TRBV6-1
CASSDPPRGLGDTIYF
TGTGCCAGCAGTGATCCCCCCCGGGGACTTGGGGACACCATATATTTT
>TRBJ1-5|.|.|TRBV5-8
CASSFQGKPQHF
TGTGCCAGCAGTTTTCAGGGAAAGCCCCAGCATTTT
>TRBJ2-3|.|.|TRBV3-1/TRBV3-2
CASSPAQATGSLDTQYF
TGTGCCAGCAGCCCCGCGCAGGCGACAGGTAGTTTAGATACGCAGTATTTT
>TRBJ1-3|.|.|TRBV5-4
CASSLFSGNTIYF
TGTGCCAGCAGCCTTTTCTCTGGAAACACCATATATTTT
>TRBJ2-7|.|TRBD1|TRBV4-2
CASSQDWDRRSYEQYF
TGTGCCAGCAGCCAAGATTGGGACAGGCGCTCCTACGAGCAGTACTTC
>TRBJ2-7|few|.|TRBV25-1
CASSESTSREKQYF
TGTGCCAGCAGTGAATCCACGTCACGGGAGAAGCAGTACTTC
>TRBJ1-2|.|.|TRBV15
CATSRANYGYTF
TGTGCCACCAGCAGAGCAAACTATGGCTACACCTTC
>TRBJ2-1|.|TRBD2|TRBV19
CASSMMTSGRGEQFF
TGTGCCAGTAGTATGATGACTAGCGGGAGGGGTGAGCAGTTCTTC
>TRBJ2-7|.|.|TRBV28
CASTLNDEQYF
TGTGCCAGCACCTTAAATGACGAGCAGTACTTC
>TRBJ2-7|.|TRBD2|TRBV5-4
CASSQTSGKDEQYF
TGTGCCAGCAGTCAGACTAGCGGGAAGGACGAGCAGTACTTC
>TRBJ2-7|.|.|TRBV7-9
CASSPTDSYEQYF
TGTGCCAGCAGCCCGACAGATAGCTACGAGCAGTACTTC
>TRBJ2-7|.|TRBD2|TRBV5-1
CASSLAGGFYEQYF
TGCGCCAGCAGCTTGGCGGGAGGATTCTACGAGCAGTACTTC